This T cell receptor beta chain was captured by sequencing in a study of vaccination and CD4 T cells after COVID-19. This clonotype was detected a few times. Its antigen is still unknown. The treatment denotes: approximately nine-day PBMC culture with coronavirus spike peptide pools or control peptides (ViraFEST assay). The unexposed donor gave CD4+ T cells before the COVID-19 pandemic (2011-2018). Sequencing of cultured CD4+ T cell DNA used the Oncomine TCR Beta short-read assay. MiXCR, applied by TCRdb to the PCR reads, yields one record per CDR3 protein. Seen here are 2,600 or so distinct CDR3 sequences, about a fifth observed once, and the top ten hold 50%. This CDR3 contains 17 residues. CDR1 SEHNR and CDR2 FQNEAQ come from the germline V gene (reference sequence). J lost 2 bases, V lost 2 bases, and 8 bases had no gene match.

The TCR was taken from a human donor in good health. The sample consisted of CD4+ T cells from blood, cultured in vitro. The chain recombines TRBV7-9 with TRBJ2-7; 11 bases align to TRBD1. CDR3 residues: CASSLLKGQGGTYEQYF. For the CDR3, the DNA is TGTGCCAGCAGCTTACTGAAGGGACAGGGGGGAACCTACGAGCAGTACTTC.